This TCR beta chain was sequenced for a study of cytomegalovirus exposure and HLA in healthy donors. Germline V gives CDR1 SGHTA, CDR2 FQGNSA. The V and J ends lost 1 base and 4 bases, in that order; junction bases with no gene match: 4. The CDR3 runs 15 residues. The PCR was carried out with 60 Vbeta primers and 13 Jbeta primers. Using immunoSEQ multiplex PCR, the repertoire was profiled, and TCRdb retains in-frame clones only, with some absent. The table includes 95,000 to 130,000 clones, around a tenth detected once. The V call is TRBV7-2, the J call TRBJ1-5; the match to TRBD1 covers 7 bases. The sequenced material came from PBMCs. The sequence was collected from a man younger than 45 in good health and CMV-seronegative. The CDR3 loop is CASSLVEGANQPQHF. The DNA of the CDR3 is TGTGCCAGCAGCTTAGTTGAGGGGGCTAATCAGCCCCAGCATTTT.